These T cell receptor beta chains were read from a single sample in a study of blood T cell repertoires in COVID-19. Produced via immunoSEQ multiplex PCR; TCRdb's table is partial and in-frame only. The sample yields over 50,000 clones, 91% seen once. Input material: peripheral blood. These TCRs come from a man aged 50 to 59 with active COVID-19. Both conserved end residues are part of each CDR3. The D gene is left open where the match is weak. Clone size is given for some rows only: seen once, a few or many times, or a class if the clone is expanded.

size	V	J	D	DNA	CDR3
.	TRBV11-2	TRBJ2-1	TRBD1	TGTGCCAGCGGACGGACAGGGGCCATCTCCTACAATGAGCAGTTCTTC	CASGRTGAISYNEQFF
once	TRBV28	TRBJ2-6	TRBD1	TGTGCCAGCAGTCTCAAGGGGGCCTTTGGGGCCAACGTCCTGACTTTC	CASSLKGAFGANVLTF
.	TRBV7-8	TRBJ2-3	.	TGTGCCAGCAGCTTAAACTATTCCGCAGATACGCAGTATTTT	CASSLNYSADTQYF
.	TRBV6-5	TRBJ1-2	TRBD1	TGTGCCAGCAACCCCGGGACAGAGTATGGCTACACCTTC	CASNPGTEYGYTF
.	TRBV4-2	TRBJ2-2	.	TGTGCCAGCAGCCTCGCGGGGACGTTGGCCGGGGAGCTGTTTTTT	CASSLAGTLAGELFF
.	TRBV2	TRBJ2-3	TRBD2	TGTGCCCGCGGGGGTCCAGCGTCCACAGATACGCAGTATTTT	CARGGPASTDTQYF
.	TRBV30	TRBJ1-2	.	TGTGCCTGGGGTGGGGGGATCTATGGCTACACCTTC	CAWGGGIYGYTF
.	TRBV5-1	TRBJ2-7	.	TGCGCCAGCAGCTCGGACTGGAACAATCCCTACGAGCAGTACTTC	CASSSDWNNPYEQYF
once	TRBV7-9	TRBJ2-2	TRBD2	TGTGCCAGCAGCTCCGGGACTAGCGGAGACGGGGAGCTGTTTTTT	CASSSGTSGDGELFF
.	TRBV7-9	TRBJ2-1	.	TGTGCCAGCAGCTTATTCGGAGCCGAGCAGTTCTTC	CASSLFGAEQFF
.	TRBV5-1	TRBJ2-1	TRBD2	TGCGCCAGCAGCTCTGATGGACTAGCGGCTTTAAATGAGCAGTTCTTC	CASSSDGLAALNEQFF
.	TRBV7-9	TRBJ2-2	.	TGTGCCAGCACCCTATTAAACACCGGGGAGCTGTTTTTT	CASTLLNTGELFF
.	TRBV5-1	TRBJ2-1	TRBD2	TGCGCCAGCACCATGACTAGCGGGGGGGAAAATGAGCAGTTCTTC	CASTMTSGGENEQFF
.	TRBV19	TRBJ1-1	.	TGTGCCAGCAGGACAATCCGAGACACTGAAGCTTTCTTT	CASRTIRDTEAFF
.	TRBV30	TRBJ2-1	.	TGTGCCTGGACCATGGCGGGTCCGTACAATGAGCAGTTCTTC	CAWTMAGPYNEQFF
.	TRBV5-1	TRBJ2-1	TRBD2	TGCGCCAGCAGCTTCGCGGGAGGCGCCACAGGCTCCTACAATGAGCAGTTCTTC	CASSFAGGATGSYNEQFF
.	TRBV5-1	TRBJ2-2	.	TGCGCCAGCAGCTTAACGCCGCAGGGAAACACCGGGGAGCTGTTTTTT	CASSLTPQGNTGELFF
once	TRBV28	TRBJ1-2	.	TGTGCCAGCAGGCCTTTGGGGGGTTTTAATGGCTACACCTTC	CASRPLGGFNGYTF